Below are 28 T cell receptor beta chains sequenced from a single sample in a study of blood T cells in healthy people across ages. Primed by a sample-barcoded 5' primer and a J-beta primer mix, a second PCR proceeded for roughly 6 to 12 cycles. TCRdb independently ran MiXCR on the 5' RACE reads; one entry per CDR3 protein. The sample yields some 760,000 distinct CDR3 sequences, around a quarter seen once. These data were likewise used in another study, on T cells of mothers and their children.

Sequences were obtained from blood. The receptors derive from a boy under 18 in good health.

CDR3 residues: CSVGGGVTTDTQYF. CDR3 DNA: TGCAGCGTTGGGGGTGGGGTTACCACAGATACGCAGTATTTT. The V call is TRBV29-1, the J call TRBJ2-3; unclear D gene. The V gene lost 4 bases and the J gene lost 2 bases, with 13 bases spanning the gap. There are 14 residues in the CDR3. The germline V gene encodes CDR1 SQVTM and CDR2 ANQGSEA.

The V and J genes are TRBV7-2 and TRBJ2-7, with TRBD2 as a possible D gene (6 bases). Looked up from germline, CDR1 is SGHTA and CDR2 is FQGNSA. Between the trimmed V and J ends, which lost 5 bases and 4 bases, there was a span of 18 bases. The CDR3 length is 15 residues. The CDR3 DNA is TGTGCCAGCAGCCCGCTCTCTGCAGGGAGGTACGAGCAGTACTTC. Protein sequence: CASSPLSAGRYEQYF.

J is TRBJ2-1 and V is TRBV11-1, with 7 nucleotides matching TRBD2. Unmatched junction bases numbered 9, after V lost 0 bases and J lost 4 bases. CDR3 length equals 17 residues. Germline-derived CDR1 and CDR2 are SGHAT and FQDESV (reference sequence). The CDR3 DNA follows: TGTGCCAGCAGCTTAGCGCTCGGAGCGGGGCCATACAATGAGCAGTTCTTC. This gives the protein CASSLALGAGPYNEQFF.

This clonotype was detected only a few times. This rearrangement joins TRBV28 to TRBJ2-5, with D maybe TRBD2 (6 bases). Germline V gives CDR1 MDHEN, CDR2 SYDVKM. The CDR3 covers 14 residues. V was pared by 3 bases and J by 2 bases, with 10 bases between. CDR3 loop: CASSFTGGQETQYF. CDR3 nucleotides: TGTGCCAGCAGTTTTACAGGAGGGCAAGAGACCCAGTACTTC.

A few counts support this clonotype. The chain has TRBV28 and TRBJ2-5, with 9 nucleotides matching TRBD2. The CDR3 runs 16 residues. Germline V lookup: CDR1 MDHEN, CDR2 SYDVKM. The V and J ends lost 3 bases and 5 bases, in that order; junction bases with no gene match: 10. In DNA form, the CDR3 reads TGTGCCAGCAGTTTGGTTAGCGGGAGCCCCGCCGAGACCCAGTACTTC. This encodes CASSLVSGSPAETQYF.

The V and J genes are TRBV2 and TRBJ1-5; D gene uncertain. V lost 2 bases and J 2 bases, leaving 10 bases between the germline ends. The germline CDR1 and CDR2 sequences are SNHLY and FYNNEI. CDR3 length equals 15 residues. CDR3: CASSEWASGNQPQHF. In nucleotides, the CDR3 is TGTGCCAGCAGTGAATGGGCCTCGGGCAATCAGCCCCAGCATTTT.

The chain couples TRBV12-3 or TRBV12-4 to TRBJ2-7, with a possible D match to TRBD2 (6 bases). Trimming removed 11 bases from V and 5 bases from J, with 19 bases in between. This CDR3 has 13 amino acids. For the CDR3, the DNA is TGTGCCTCCCAGTTTCGGGGGTTCCACGAGCAGTACTTC. Translated: CASQFRGFHEQYF.

The CDR3, as DNA: TGCGCCAGCAGCCAAGAATGGCACCCGAGCTCCTACAATGAGCAGTTCTTC. This sequence encodes CASSQEWHPSSYNEQFF. The rearrangement uses TRBV4-3 and TRBJ2-1; D gene unclear. This CDR3 region has 17 residues. From germline, CDR1 is LGHNA and CDR2 YSLEER. Deletions cut 0 bases from V and 0 bases from J, with 12 bases between.

This clonotype was counted a few times. V is TRBV5-5 and J is TRBJ1-4; 8 nucleotides line up with TRBD1. CDR1 is SGHKS and CDR2 is YYEKEE in the germline V gene (reference sequence). The CDR3 is 14 residues long. V shed 0 bases, J shed 11 bases, and the junction held 6 bases outside the gene matches. DNA of the CDR3: TGTGCCAGCAGCTTGGCACAGGGGGACGGGAAACTGTTTTTT. Translation gives CASSLAQGDGKLFF.

This clonotype was observed a handful of times. The chain has TRBV29-1 and TRBJ2-1, with D possibly TRBD1 on 6 matching bases. Germline loops: CDR1 SQVTM, CDR2 ANQGSEA. Trimming left V 6 bases short and J 0 bases short, with 18 bases between. CDR3 length equals 16 residues. The CDR3 is CSVLTRGVGSYNEQFF. The DNA for the CDR3 is TGCAGCGTCTTGACCAGGGGAGTCGGCTCCTACAATGAGCAGTTCTTC.

The chain couples TRBV29-1 to TRBJ2-5; D uncertain. Trimming cost V 4 bases and J 5 bases, with 8 bases left between them. The CDR3 is made up of 11 amino acids. Germline CDR1 is SQVTM and CDR2 is ANQGSEA. CDR3 amino acids: CSVVLGETQYF. In nucleotides, the CDR3 is TGCAGCGTTGTTCTGGGGGAGACCCAGTACTTC.

This chain joins TRBV7-9 and TRBJ2-5; 7 positions match TRBD2. This CDR3 has 17 amino acids. CDR1 and CDR2 from the germline V gene are SEHNR and FQNEAQ (reference sequence). Trimming cost V 5 bases and J 7 bases; bases outside gene matches: 19. The CDR3 DNA follows: TGTGCCAGCAGCGAAGGTCTAGCGGTACTCCGTGCTAGGACCCAGTACTTC. Amino acid sequence: CASSEGLAVLRARTQYF.

The J gene is TRBJ2-7, the V gene TRBV4-3, with D tentatively TRBD1 (6 bases). V lost 3 bases, J lost 0 bases, and 18 bases lay in between. CDR1 and CDR2 from the germline V gene are LGHNA and YSLEER. The length of the CDR3 is 17 residues. CDR3 nucleotide sequence: TGCGCCAGCAGCCAGGAAAGAACAGGGTACCTCTCCTACGAGCAGTACTTC. Amino acid sequence: CASSQERTGYLSYEQYF.

The V gene is TRBV27, the J gene TRBJ2-5, with 13 bases matching TRBD2. The CDR3 has 18 amino acids. After removal of 4 bases from V and 0 bases from J, the junction contained 8 bases not matched to a gene. Germline assignment: CDR1 MNHEY and CDR2 SMNVEV (reference sequence). CDR3 nucleotide sequence: TGTGCCAGCAGTTCAAGACTAGCGGGGGGCCCGTACCAAGAGACCCAGTACTTC. Translated: CASSSRLAGGPYQETQYF.

This clonotype was detected many times. A read error may account for a junction end that differs from germline. This chain links TRBV7-7 with TRBJ2-1; TRBD1 matches at 8 bases. Looked up from germline, CDR1 is SSHAT and CDR2 is FNYEAQ (reference sequence). The CDR3 sequence is 14 residues long. The CDR3 reads CASSPGPGTGGQFF. The CDR3 DNA sequence: TGTGCTAGCAGCCCTGGACCGGGGACAGGTGGGCAGTTCTTC.

Of note for this clonotype: It may be a read error: a sequence one base away is much more abundant. The J gene is TRBJ2-7, the V gene TRBV12-3 or TRBV12-4, with TRBD1 matching over 8 bases. V lost 6 bases, J lost 5 bases, and 6 bases stayed unmatched. This CDR3 has 13 residues. CDR3 in amino acids: CASSADRANEQYF. The DNA of the CDR3 is TGTGCCAGCAGCGCGGACAGGGCCAACGAGCAGTACTTC.

The J gene is TRBJ2-5, the V gene TRBV6-5; D is uncertain. The end of the DNA aligns better with TRBJ2-7, so the J call may be wrong. Germline CDR1 reads MNHEY; CDR2 reads SVGAGI. The CDR3 has 15 residues. The CDR3 sequence is CASSYGPTTSYEQYF. The CDR3 coding sequence is TGTGCCAGCAGTTACGGCCCGACAACCTCATACGAGCAGTACTTC.

The chain carries TRBV19 and TRBJ1-5; D may be TRBD1 (5 bases). Germline V gene lookup returns CDR1 LNHDA and CDR2 SQIVND (reference sequence). CDR3 length: 15 residues. The V gene lost 6 bases and the J gene lost 5 bases, with 17 bases spanning the gap. This CDR3 reads CASRRGAGRHQPQHF. The CDR3 DNA sequence: TGTGCCAGTAGACGAGGGGCCGGTAGGCATCAGCCCCAGCATTTT. Full variable domain (rest looked up from reference TRBV19 and TRBJ1-5): DGGITQSPKYLFRKEGQNVTLSCEQNLNHDAMYWYRQDPGQGLRLIYYSQIVNDFQKGDIAEGYSVSREKKESFPLTVTSAQKNPTAFYLCASRRGAGRHQPQHFGDGTRLSIL.

The chain employs TRBV18 and TRBJ2-3, with a possible D match to TRBD1 (5 bases). Per the germline V gene, CDR1 is KGHSH and CDR2 is LQKENI. This CDR3 contains 13 residues. Trimming left V 2 bases short and J 5 bases short, with 8 bases between. CDR3 in DNA: TGTGCCAGCTCACCAACTACAGGAGATACGCAGTATTTT. Protein sequence: CASSPTTGDTQYF. The full variable domain, completed using reference TRBV18 and TRBJ2-3, is NAGVMQNPRHLVRRRGQEARLRCSPMKGHSHVYWYRQLPEEGLKFMVYLQKENIIDESGMPKERFSAEFPKEGPSILRIQQVVRGDSAAYFCASSPTTGDTQYFGPGTRLTVL.

The sample holds many counts of this clonotype. The J gene is TRBJ2-7, the V gene TRBV10-3, with 9 positions matching TRBD1. V shed 6 bases, J shed 2 bases, and the junction held 5 bases outside the gene matches. The CDR3 extends over 14 amino acids. Germline CDR1 and CDR2: ENHRY and SYGVKD. The CDR3 DNA follows: TGTGCCATCAGGGGGGACAGGGATACCTACGAGCAGTACTTC. It yields the protein CAIRGDRDTYEQYF.

There are a few counts of this clonotype. The chain combines TRBV2 with TRBJ2-1, with D possibly TRBD1 on 6 matching bases. There are 12 residues in the CDR3. Trimming cost V 4 bases and J 6 bases, with 7 bases left between them. Per the germline V gene, CDR1 is SNHLY and CDR2 is FYNNEI. CDR3 nucleotides: TGTGCCAGCAGTGCACAGGGCAATGAGCAGTTCTTC. Translation gives CASSAQGNEQFF.

This chain uses TRBV2 with TRBJ2-5; D is unclear. Germline lookup yields CDR1 SNHLY and CDR2 FYNNEI. There are 12 residues in the CDR3. V was trimmed by 7 bases and J by 5 bases, leaving 11 bases between them. The CDR3 region has the DNA TGTGCCAGCATTCTGCTTTTGGAGACCCAGTACTTC. Translation gives CASILLLETQYF.

This clonotype turned up a few times. This chain uses TRBV27 with TRBJ2-7; 8 nucleotides line up with TRBD1. With 2 bases clipped from V and 3 bases from J, the junction kept 6 bases outside the gene matches. The CDR3 extends over 15 amino acids. From germline, CDR1 is MNHEY and CDR2 SMNVEV (reference sequence). The CDR3 protein is CASSLNRDRNYEQYF. CDR3 DNA: TGTGCCAGCAGTTTAAACCGGGACAGGAACTACGAGCAGTACTTC.

This clonotype was recorded at least ten times. The V and J genes are TRBV5-5 and TRBJ2-5; the match to TRBD2 covers 16 bases. Germline V CDR1 and CDR2: SGHKS, YYEKEE (reference sequence). The trim removed 4 bases at V and 5 bases at J, leaving 5 bases unmatched. The CDR3 consists of 16 residues. This chain's CDR3 is CASSGTSGGARETQYF. CDR3 in DNA: TGTGCCAGCAGCGGGACTAGCGGGGGGGCCCGTGAGACCCAGTACTTC.

The chain recombines TRBV4-3 with TRBJ2-5; no clear D. With 0 bases removed from V and 2 bases from J, the gap between germline ends came to 13 bases. CDR3 size: 16 residues. Germline-derived CDR1 and CDR2 are LGHNA and YSLEER. CDR3 sequence: CASSQDRNTLQETQYF. In DNA form, the CDR3 reads TGCGCCAGCAGCCAAGATCGGAACACATTGCAAGAGACCCAGTACTTC.

CDR3 bases: TGTGCCAGCAGCCTCCTCGGGGTAGCGGGAGATCTGGGTGAGCAGTTCTTC. Translating it yields CASSLLGVAGDLGEQFF. The rearrangement uses TRBV14 and TRBJ2-1; 9 nucleotides align to TRBD2. Trimming at V came to 4 bases and at J to 9 bases, leaving 16 bases not matched to a gene. The CDR3 is 17 amino acids. Per the germline V gene, CDR1 is SGHDN and CDR2 is FVKESK.

The V and J genes are TRBV28 and TRBJ2-2; 8 positions agree with TRBD2. CDR1 is MDHEN, CDR2 SYDVKM, per germline. V shed 4 bases and J 7 bases; nucleotides not matched to a gene: 8. The CDR3 is 15 amino acids. The CDR3: CASSSAGGEIGELFF. CDR3 DNA: TGTGCCAGCAGTTCCGCGGGGGGCGAAATCGGGGAGCTGTTTTTT. Variable domain in full (rest from reference TRBV28 and TRBJ2-2): DVKVTQSSRYLVKRTGEKVFLECVQDMDHENMFWYRQDPGLGLRLIYFSYDVKMKEKGDIPEGYSVSREKKERFSLILESASTNQTSMYLCASSSAGGEIGELFFGEGSRLTVL.

In its sample, this clonotype was seen a few times. The genes are TRBV12-3 or TRBV12-4 and TRBJ2-5, with TRBD2 identical over 8 bases. This CDR3 spans 17 amino acids. Trimming took 5 bases from V and 5 from J; bases not matched to a gene: 16. CDR3 sequence (DNA): TGTGCCAGCAGTCCCCGTGGAGGTAGCGGGGATTGGGAGACCCAGTACTTC. This codes for CASSPRGGSGDWETQYF.